A selection of T cell receptor beta chains follows, all from one sample in a study. Each CDR3 protein gets one entry after TCRdb re-called the 5' RACE reads with MiXCR. Here the sample spans tens of thousands of distinct CDR3 sequences, approximately 20% being singletons. Source material: naive CD4+ T cells sorted from a lymph node. The receptors originated from a female donor with breast cancer. Both conserved end residues are part of each CDR3. Fields, in order: V gene, clone size, D gene, J gene, CDR3 protein, CDR3 DNA. A D gene is named only where the DNA matches it firmly. A clone size is listed for some rows: how often the clone was seen (once, few, many), or a class if it is expanded.

V: TRBV7-6
size: -
D: -
J: TRBJ1-6
CDR3: CASSLGPTGNSPLHF
DNA: TGTGCCAGCAGCTTAGGCCCCACGGGAAATTCACCCCTCCACTTT

V: TRBV7-9
size: many
D: -
J: TRBJ1-5
CDR3: CASSAHGNQPQHF
DNA: TGTGCCAGCAGCGCGCATGGGAATCAGCCCCAGCATTTT

V: TRBV12-3/TRBV12-4
size: -
D: -
J: TRBJ1-6
CDR3: CASSPSTGRGRDSPLHF
DNA: TGTGCCAGCAGCCCGAGTACAGGGAGGGGAAGAGACTCACCCCTCCACTTT

V: TRBV7-2
size: -
D: -
J: TRBJ2-7
CDR3: CASSPGILEQYF
DNA: TGTGCCAGCAGTCCCGGGATACTCGAGCAGTACTTC

V: TRBV4-1
size: -
D: TRBD2
J: TRBJ2-7
CDR3: CASSPTQREVVEQYF
DNA: TGCGCCAGCAGCCCCACGCAGCGGGAGGTGGTCGAGCAGTACTTC

V: TRBV6-2/TRBV6-3
size: few
D: -
J: TRBJ2-3
CDR3: CASSRQDTQYF
DNA: TGTGCCAGCAGTAGACAAGATACGCAGTATTTT

V: TRBV27
size: many
D: TRBD1
J: TRBJ2-3
CDR3: CASTWLPGQGEGDTQYF
DNA: TGTGCCAGCACCTGGCTCCCAGGACAGGGAGAAGGTGATACGCAGTATTTT

V: TRBV6-1
size: many
D: -
J: TRBJ2-1
CDR3: CASSEGGRVTEQFF
DNA: TGTGCCAGCAGTGAAGGGGGCAGGGTCACTGAGCAGTTCTTC

V: TRBV20-1
size: many
D: TRBD1
J: TRBJ1-5
CDR3: CSARTGDLGQPQHF
DNA: TGCAGTGCCCGGACAGGGGATCTAGGTCAGCCCCAGCATTTT

V: TRBV5-4
size: -
D: -
J: TRBJ2-1
CDR3: CASSLGAGSIYEQFF
DNA: TGTGCCAGCAGCCTAGGTGCCGGGAGTATCTATGAGCAGTTCTTC

V: TRBV6-1
size: few
D: -
J: TRBJ1-5
CDR3: CASNRYSNQPQHF
DNA: TGTGCCAGCAACAGATATAGCAATCAGCCCCAGCATTTT

V: TRBV7-2
size: -
D: -
J: TRBJ2-3
CDR3: CASSPWTDTDTQYF
DNA: TGTGCCAGCAGCCCATGGACAGACACAGATACGCAGTATTTT

V: TRBV28
size: few
D: TRBD2
J: TRBJ2-5
CDR3: CASSLQGGDPIRTQYF
DNA: TGTGCCAGCAGTTTACAGGGAGGGGACCCAATTAGGACCCAGTACTTC

V: TRBV7-2
size: few
D: TRBD2
J: TRBJ2-2
CDR3: CASSRTTSGGATGELFF
DNA: TGTGCCAGCAGCCGGACCACTAGCGGGGGAGCAACCGGGGAGCTGTTTTTT

V: TRBV3-1
size: -
D: TRBD2
J: TRBJ2-7
CDR3: CASRLSLAGGYEQYF
DNA: TGTGCCAGCAGGCTTTCTTTAGCGGGAGGTTACGAGCAGTACTTC

V: TRBV30
size: many
D: -
J: TRBJ1-5
CDR3: CAWSDMKSNQPQHF
DNA: TGTGCCTGGAGTGATATGAAGAGCAATCAGCCCCAGCATTTT

V: TRBV12-3/TRBV12-4
size: -
D: TRBD1
J: TRBJ1-1
CDR3: CASSDRGLKAFF
DNA: TGTGCCAGCAGCGACAGGGGTTTGAAAGCTTTCTTT